This T cell receptor (beta chain) is from a study of early T cells in non-severe SARS-CoV-2 infection. For the study at large: Sequencing of bulk RNA from unsorted whole blood was done, without chain pairing. General study results and limits: The study's VDJdb matching favored anti-spike CD8 responses and missed private and CD4 specificities.

This clonotype was found many times. What it binds is unknown. TCRdb analysed the 5' RACE reads with MiXCR anew, one entry per CDR3 protein. The sample lists about 16,000 distinct CDR3 sequences, more than 4.5% occurring once. Looked up from germline, CDR1 is LNHDA and CDR2 is SQIVND (reference sequence). With 4 bases clipped from V and 10 bases from J, the junction kept 11 bases outside the gene matches. The CDR3 consists of 16 residues. The sequencing sample was made of whole blood. This chain joins TRBV19 and TRBJ2-1; 12 bases agree with TRBD2. This TCR was sampled from an adult who was a healthcare worker with PCR-confirmed SARS-CoV-2 infection or an uninfected control (not recorded which). The CDR3 nucleotides are TGTGCCAGTAGTACTAGACGGACTAGCGGGGATCAGGAGCAGTTCTTC. Translation gives CASSTRRTSGDQEQFF.